Included here is one T cell receptor beta chain sequence, with context. Antigen specificity is unknown. A second PCR of about 6 to 12 cycles used a sample-barcoded 5' primer and a J-beta primer mix. One entry per CDR3 protein, called by TCRdb with MiXCR from the 5' RACE reads. The data hold about 670,000 distinct CDR3 sequences, with 40% to 45% observed a single time. This record belongs to a study of blood T cells in healthy people across ages. Study observations and caveats: More naive CD4+ cells and higher diversity marked long-lived donors relative to aged donors. Any changes in expanded clonotypes were possibly confounded, as donor CMV status remained unknown.

This CDR3 contains 13 residues. The germline V gene has CDR1 DFQATT and CDR2 SNEGSKA (reference sequence). V lost 6 bases and J 4 bases, leaving 14 bases between the germline ends. The sample was blood. The TCR originated in a man aged 80 or over in good health. V gene TRBV20-1 combines with J gene TRBJ2-3; D is perhaps TRBD2 (5 bases). CDR3 sequence: CSARRVSADTQYF. CDR3 DNA: TGCAGTGCCCGGCGGGTTTCCGCAGATACGCAGTATTTT.